The T cell receptor beta chain under discussion was sequenced for a study of post-analysis software for immune sequencing data. Study-level background: In terms of disease course, relapsing-remitting, secondary progressive and progressive-relapsing multiple sclerosis were included. Whole-study findings and limits: Patients showed TRBV5-6, TRBV5-1 and TRBV20-1 among five TRBV segments more frequent than in controls. Same-batch preparations were strongly co-clustered by F measure.

V was trimmed by 0 bases and J by 16 bases, leaving 18 bases between them. The CDR3 length is 14 residues. Germline values: CDR1 MGHRA, CDR2 YSYEKL. Built from TCR beta cDNA, the libraries had unique molecular identifiers in them. Input amounts of roughly 0.9 to 10 million T cells were used. These gave 500,000 or so cDNA molecules, so each molecule approximated one T cell. TCRdb processed the PCR reads anew with MiXCR; each CDR3 protein has one entry. The sample includes hundreds of thousands of distinct CDR3 sequences, 39% of them seen just once. This clonotype was counted a few times. What it binds is unknown.

The clonotype was recovered from a girl under 10 years old with multiple sclerosis. Sequencing was carried out using blood. V gene TRBV4-1 combines with J gene TRBJ1-4; TRBD1 might be the D (6 bases). The CDR3 region has the DNA TGCGCCAGCAGCCAAGATCCTTGGGGGGCTTTGTGGTTTTTT. Protein sequence: CASSQDPWGALWFF.